Sequencing of this T cell receptor beta chain was carried out in a study of T cell responses to AZD1222 COVID-19 vaccine. The CDR3 runs to 15 residues. The germline V gene has CDR1 SGHTA and CDR2 FQGNSA. The V and J ends lost 3 bases and 4 bases respectively, with 13 bases between them. TCRdb's copy holds only in-frame clones and misses some; the assay was immunoSEQ multiplex PCR. The sample includes some 130,000 clones, approximately 90% of them seen just once. This receptor was identified in an adult in good health. Material: peripheral blood, obtained on day 0 of AZD1222 vaccination. V and J are TRBV7-2 and TRBJ1-5, with D perhaps matching TRBD1 (5 bases). The CDR3 nucleotides are TGTGCCAGCAGCTTTACTGGTTGGGGGAATCAGCCCCAGCATTTT. As protein: CASSFTGWGNQPQHF.